This T cell receptor beta chain was found in a study of blood T cell repertoires in COVID-19. As originally analysed: Counts of nucleated cells, estimated from reference gene primer amplification, were obtained. Clones were read by immunoSEQ multiplex PCR, and TCRdb kept only the in-frame ones, dropping some. Clonal size and the V and J genes are those of that table, whereas D and trimming came from the DNA. The sample lists over 90,000 clones; 87% were seen once. Germline CDR1 is SEHNR and CDR2 is FQNEAQ (reference sequence). CDR3 length: 19 residues. Trimming cost V 0 bases and J 2 bases; bases outside gene matches: 11.

The sequence was collected from a human donor in a cohort sampled during active COVID-19. The sample was peripheral blood. The V gene is TRBV7-9, the J gene TRBJ2-2; 8 nucleotides agree with TRBD1. The CDR3 nucleotides read TGTGCCAGCAGCTTAGCTGGACAGGGAGGCGCGTACAACACCGGGGAGCTGTTTTTT. This gives the protein CASSLAGQGGAYNTGELFF. The full variable domain, in which reference TRBV7-9 and TRBJ2-2 provide the parts outside the CDR3, is DTGVSQNPRHKITKRGQNVTFRCDPISEHNRLYWYRQTLGQGPEFLTYFQNEAQLEKSRLLSDRFSAERPKGSFSTLEIQRTEQGDSAMYLCASSLAGQGGAYNTGELFFGEGSRLTVL.